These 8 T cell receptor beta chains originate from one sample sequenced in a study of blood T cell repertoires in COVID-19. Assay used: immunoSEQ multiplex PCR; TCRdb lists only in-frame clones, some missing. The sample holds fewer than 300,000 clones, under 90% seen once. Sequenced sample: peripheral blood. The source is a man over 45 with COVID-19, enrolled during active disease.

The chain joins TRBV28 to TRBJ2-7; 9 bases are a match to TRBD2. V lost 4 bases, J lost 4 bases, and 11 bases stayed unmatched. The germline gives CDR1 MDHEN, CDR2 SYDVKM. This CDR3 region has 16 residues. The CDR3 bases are TGTGCCAGCAGTTCCCCCGCTAGCGGGGTACAATACGAGCAGTACTTC. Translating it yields CASSSPASGVQYEQYF.

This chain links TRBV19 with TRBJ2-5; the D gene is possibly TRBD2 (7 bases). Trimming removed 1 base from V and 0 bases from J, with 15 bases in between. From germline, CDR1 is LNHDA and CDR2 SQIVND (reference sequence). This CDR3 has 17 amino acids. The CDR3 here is CASSIAGGGRYQETQYF. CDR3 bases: TGTGCCAGTAGTATAGCAGGCGGGGGCAGGTACCAAGAGACCCAGTACTTC.

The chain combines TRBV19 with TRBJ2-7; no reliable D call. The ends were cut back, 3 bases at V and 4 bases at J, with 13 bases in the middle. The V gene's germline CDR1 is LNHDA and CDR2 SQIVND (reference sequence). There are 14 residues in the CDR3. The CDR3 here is CASSIDGSRYEQYF. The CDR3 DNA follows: TGTGCCAGTAGTATCGACGGGTCTAGGTACGAGCAGTACTTC.

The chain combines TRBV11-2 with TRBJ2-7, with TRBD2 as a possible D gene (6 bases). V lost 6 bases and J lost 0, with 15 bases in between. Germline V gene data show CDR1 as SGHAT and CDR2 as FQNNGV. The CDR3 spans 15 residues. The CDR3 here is CASSSVRGTSYEQYF. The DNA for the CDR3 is TGTGCCAGCAGTTCCGTCCGGGGGACCTCCTACGAGCAGTACTTC.

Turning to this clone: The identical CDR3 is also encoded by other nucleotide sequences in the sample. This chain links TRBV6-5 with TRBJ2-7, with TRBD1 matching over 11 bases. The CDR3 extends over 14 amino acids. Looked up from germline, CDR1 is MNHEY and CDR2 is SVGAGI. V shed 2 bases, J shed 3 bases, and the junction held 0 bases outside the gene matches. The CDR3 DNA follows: TGTGCCAGCAGTTACGGGACAGGGGGCTACGAGCAGTACTTC. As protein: CASSYGTGGYEQYF.

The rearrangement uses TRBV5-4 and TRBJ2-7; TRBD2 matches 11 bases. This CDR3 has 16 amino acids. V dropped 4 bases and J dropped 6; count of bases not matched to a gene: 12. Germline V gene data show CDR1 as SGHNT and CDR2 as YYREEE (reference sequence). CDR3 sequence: CASSGGTSGGFSEQYF. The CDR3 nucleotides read TGTGCCAGCAGCGGAGGGACTAGCGGAGGTTTCTCCGAGCAGTACTTC.

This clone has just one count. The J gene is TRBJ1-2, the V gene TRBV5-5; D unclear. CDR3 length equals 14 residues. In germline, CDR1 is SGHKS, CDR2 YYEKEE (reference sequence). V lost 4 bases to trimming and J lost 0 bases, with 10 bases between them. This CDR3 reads CASSPELANYGYTF. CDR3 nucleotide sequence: TGTGCCAGCAGCCCGGAGTTGGCTAACTATGGCTACACCTTC.

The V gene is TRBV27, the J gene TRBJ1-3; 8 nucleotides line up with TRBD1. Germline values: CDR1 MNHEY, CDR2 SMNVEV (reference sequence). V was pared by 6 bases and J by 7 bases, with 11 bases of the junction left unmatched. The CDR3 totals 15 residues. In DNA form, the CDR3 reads TGTGCCAGCAGCGACAGGGGACTCGGGGTGAACACCATATATTTT. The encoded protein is CASSDRGLGVNTIYF.